This T cell receptor beta chain was obtained from a study of cytomegalovirus exposure and HLA in healthy donors. Whole-study results and caveats: Association of 15,000 to 20,000 TCR beta sequences with HLA alleles was found at 0.05 false discovery rate in a later analysis. The productive fraction for most TCR beta V segments was about 90% or about 30% in an earlier analysis.

Each donor was nominally healthy when sampled (though unrecorded immune exposures were likely). Worth noting for this clone: The antigen remains unidentified.

The study ran its PCR with 60 Vbeta and 13 Jbeta primers. Authors' data handling: Counted up in a later analysis, unique TCR beta chains came to about 83 million, with around 10 million shared. Assay: immunoSEQ multiplex PCR; the TCRdb copy retains only in-frame clones and omits some. V and J calls and clone size are as listed in that table; D and trimming were resolved from the DNA. The table lists around 64,000 clones, approximately 80% of them singletons, with about 8% in the top ten. The germline CDR1 and CDR2 sequences are MNHNS and SASEGT. There are 13 residues in the CDR3. V lost 5 bases and J lost 15; bases outside the gene matches: 10.

The chain joins TRBV6-1 to TRBJ1-6; 7 bases match TRBD1. Specimen: PBMCs. The receptor comes from a man in his late teens or twenties in good health and CMV-seropositive. CDR3 sequence (DNA): TGTGCCAGCAGTTCGACTGACAGGGACTTCCTCCACTTT. It codes for CASSSTDRDFLHF.